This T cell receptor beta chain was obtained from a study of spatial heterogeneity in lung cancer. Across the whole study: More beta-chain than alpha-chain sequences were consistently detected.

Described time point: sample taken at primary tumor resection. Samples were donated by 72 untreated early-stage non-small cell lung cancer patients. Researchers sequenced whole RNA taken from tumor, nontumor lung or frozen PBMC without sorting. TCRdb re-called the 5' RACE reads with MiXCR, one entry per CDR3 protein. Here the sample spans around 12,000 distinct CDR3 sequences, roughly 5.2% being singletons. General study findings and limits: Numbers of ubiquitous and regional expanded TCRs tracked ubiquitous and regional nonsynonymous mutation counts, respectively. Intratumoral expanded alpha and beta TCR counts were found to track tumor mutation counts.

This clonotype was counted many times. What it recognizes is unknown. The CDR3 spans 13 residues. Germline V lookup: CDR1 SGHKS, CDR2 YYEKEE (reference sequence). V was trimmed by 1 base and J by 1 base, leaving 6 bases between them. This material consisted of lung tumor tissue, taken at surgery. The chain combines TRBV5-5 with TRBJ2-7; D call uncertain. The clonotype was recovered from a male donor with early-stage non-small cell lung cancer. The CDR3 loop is CASSLSTSYEQYV. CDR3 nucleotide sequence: TGTGCCAGCAGCTTGAGTACGTCCTACGAGCAGTACGTC.